This is a list of T cell receptor beta chains from one sample in a study of blood T cell repertoires in COVID-19. The protocol was immunoSEQ multiplex PCR, while the TCRdb copy is restricted to in-frame clones and leaves out a portion. The table shows over 150,000 clones, with around 79% occurring only once. The material sequenced was peripheral blood. These receptors came from a woman in her forties or fifties with acute or convalescent COVID-19. Both conserved end residues are part of each CDR3. Fields, in order: clone size, D gene, V gene, J gene, CDR3 DNA, CDR3 protein. D genes are given only for firm matches. A row's size may be missing; if present it is once, few, many or a size class.

clone size: -; D gene: TRBD1; V gene: TRBV27; J gene: TRBJ1-6; CDR3 DNA: TGTGCCAGCAGTCCGACGTGGGCGTCGGGACAGGGCTGGTCACCCCTCCACTTT; CDR3 protein: CASSPTWASGQGWSPLHF
clone size: many; D gene: -; V gene: TRBV3-1/TRBV3-2; J gene: TRBJ1-4; CDR3 DNA: TGTGCCAGCACGTTCCGGGGAAGTGCTAATGAAAAACTGTTTTTT; CDR3 protein: CASTFRGSANEKLFF
clone size: -; D gene: -; V gene: TRBV29-1; J gene: TRBJ1-2; CDR3 DNA: TGCAGCGTTGTAACAGGGAACTATGGCTACACCTTC; CDR3 protein: CSVVTGNYGYTF
clone size: -; D gene: -; V gene: TRBV14; J gene: TRBJ2-1; CDR3 DNA: TGTGCCAGCAGCCAAGTTCTGGGGGGGGGCGTGAATGAGCAGTTCTTC; CDR3 protein: CASSQVLGGGVNEQFF
clone size: -; D gene: -; V gene: TRBV7-2; J gene: TRBJ1-2; CDR3 DNA: TGTGCCAGCAGCTTCCCCGGGGTAGGGGGCTACACCTTC; CDR3 protein: CASSFPGVGGYTF
clone size: few; D gene: TRBD1; V gene: TRBV7-2; J gene: TRBJ1-2; CDR3 DNA: TGTGCCAGCAGCTTAGGGCCGGGACAGGGACAGGGTGGCTACACCTTC; CDR3 protein: CASSLGPGQGQGGYTF
clone size: -; D gene: -; V gene: TRBV29-1; J gene: TRBJ2-1; CDR3 DNA: TGCAGCGTTGAAAACCCCGGCCAGGGAAGAGTTAATGAGCAGTTCTTC; CDR3 protein: CSVENPGQGRVNEQFF
clone size: -; D gene: -; V gene: TRBV19; J gene: TRBJ2-7; CDR3 DNA: TGTGCCAGTAGTACCAAGGGGGACACACGTTACTACGAGCAGTACTTC; CDR3 protein: CASSTKGDTRYYEQYF
clone size: -; D gene: TRBD2; V gene: TRBV6-5; J gene: TRBJ2-3; CDR3 DNA: TGTGCCAGCAGTTCGGGGAGGGGCAGGAGCACAGATACGCAGTATTTT; CDR3 protein: CASSSGRGRSTDTQYF
clone size: -; D gene: TRBD1; V gene: TRBV10-2; J gene: TRBJ1-5; CDR3 DNA: TGCGCCAGCATGAACGGACAGGATTATCAGCCCCAGCATTTT; CDR3 protein: CASMNGQDYQPQHF
clone size: -; D gene: TRBD1; V gene: TRBV28; J gene: TRBJ1-2; CDR3 DNA: TGTGCCAGCAGCTCGGGACAGCTCTATGGCTACACCTTC; CDR3 protein: CASSSGQLYGYTF
clone size: few; D gene: TRBD1; V gene: TRBV15; J gene: TRBJ2-7; CDR3 DNA: TGTGCCACCAGCAGAGAGGGACAGTCCTACGAGCAGTACTTC; CDR3 protein: CATSREGQSYEQYF
clone size: -; D gene: TRBD2; V gene: TRBV6-4; J gene: TRBJ2-1; CDR3 DNA: TGTGCCAGCAGCCGTCAGGCGGGGGGGTTGAATGAGCAGTTCTTC; CDR3 protein: CASSRQAGGLNEQFF
clone size: -; D gene: TRBD1; V gene: TRBV20-1; J gene: TRBJ1-2; CDR3 DNA: TGCAGTGCCCTAATAGGGGGCGGCTACACCTTC; CDR3 protein: CSALIGGGYTF
clone size: -; D gene: TRBD1; V gene: TRBV28; J gene: TRBJ1-1; CDR3 DNA: TGTGCCAGCAGTTTCGATACAGGGGTGTTCGTGAACACTGAAGCTTTCTTT; CDR3 protein: CASSFDTGVFVNTEAFF
clone size: few; D gene: -; V gene: TRBV28; J gene: TRBJ1-3; CDR3 DNA: TGTGCCAGCAGCCGGGTTGATACTGGAAACACCATATATTTT; CDR3 protein: CASSRVDTGNTIYF
clone size: -; D gene: TRBD2; V gene: TRBV5-5; J gene: TRBJ2-7; CDR3 DNA: TGTGCCAGCAGCCGGGGACTAGGCTATGAGCAGTACTTC; CDR3 protein: CASSRGLGYEQYF
clone size: -; D gene: -; V gene: TRBV18; J gene: TRBJ2-7; CDR3 DNA: TGTGCCAGCTCCCTCGAGTCGGGACTTCTCGAGCAGTACTTC; CDR3 protein: CASSLESGLLEQYF
clone size: -; D gene: -; V gene: TRBV5-1; J gene: TRBJ2-5; CDR3 DNA: TGCGCCAGCAGCTTGTCCGGCCAAGAGACCCAGTACTTC; CDR3 protein: CASSLSGQETQYF
clone size: once; D gene: TRBD1; V gene: TRBV7-2; J gene: TRBJ1-6; CDR3 DNA: TGTGCCAGCAGCCGGCAGACAGGGGTGAATTCACCCCTCCACTTT; CDR3 protein: CASSRQTGVNSPLHF
clone size: -; D gene: -; V gene: TRBV12-3/TRBV12-4; J gene: TRBJ1-2; CDR3 DNA: TGTGCCAGCAGTTCTGCTGGCTGGGGCTACACCTTC; CDR3 protein: CASSSAGWGYTF
clone size: -; D gene: TRBD2; V gene: TRBV29-1; J gene: TRBJ2-2; CDR3 DNA: TGCAGCGTTGTGTGGCCGGGTAGCGGGGGGGTGAACACCGGGGAGCTGTTTTTT; CDR3 protein: CSVVWPGSGGVNTGELFF
clone size: once; D gene: TRBD1; V gene: TRBV3-1/TRBV3-2; J gene: TRBJ1-1; CDR3 DNA: TGTGCCAGCAGCCAAGTCAGGGGGGCATTGACTGAAGCTTTCTTT; CDR3 protein: CASSQVRGALTEAFF
clone size: once; D gene: TRBD1; V gene: TRBV18; J gene: TRBJ1-2; CDR3 DNA: TGTGCCAGCTCACCTCTTCGGACAGGAGACGGCTACACCTTC; CDR3 protein: CASSPLRTGDGYTF
clone size: -; D gene: -; V gene: TRBV15; J gene: TRBJ1-5; CDR3 DNA: TGTGCCACCAGCAGAGATACAAAGGCTCGGGGCAATCAGCCCCAGCATTTT; CDR3 protein: CATSRDTKARGNQPQHF
clone size: -; D gene: -; V gene: TRBV19; J gene: TRBJ1-6; CDR3 DNA: TGTGCCACTCGACAGGCTGGGAATTCACCCCTCCACTTT; CDR3 protein: CATRQAGNSPLHF
clone size: -; D gene: TRBD1; V gene: TRBV5-6; J gene: TRBJ1-2; CDR3 DNA: TGTGCCAGCAGCCCGGACAGGGCCGAGGGCTACACCTTC; CDR3 protein: CASSPDRAEGYTF
clone size: -; D gene: -; V gene: TRBV2; J gene: TRBJ2-2; CDR3 DNA: TGTGCCAGCCGCCTTACAGCCGCGAACACCGGGGAGCTGTTTTTT; CDR3 protein: CASRLTAANTGELFF
clone size: -; D gene: TRBD1; V gene: TRBV10-3; J gene: TRBJ1-6; CDR3 DNA: TGTGCCATCAGCAGGGGGCTAGGTTATAATTCACCCCTCCACTTT; CDR3 protein: CAISRGLGYNSPLHF
clone size: few; D gene: -; V gene: TRBV5-1; J gene: TRBJ2-1; CDR3 DNA: TGCGCCAGCAGCTGGACCTTGGTGGGGGCGAGCTCCTACAATGAGCAGTTCTTC; CDR3 protein: CASSWTLVGASSYNEQFF
clone size: -; D gene: -; V gene: TRBV15; J gene: TRBJ2-5; CDR3 DNA: TGTGCCACCAGCTCGGGCTTCACAGGGGAGGACGAGACCCAGTACTTC; CDR3 protein: CATSSGFTGEDETQYF
clone size: once; D gene: TRBD1; V gene: TRBV6-5; J gene: TRBJ2-7; CDR3 DNA: TGTGCCAGCAGTCGACAGGGGGCAAGGTCCTACGAGCAGTACTTC; CDR3 protein: CASSRQGARSYEQYF
clone size: -; D gene: -; V gene: TRBV7-8; J gene: TRBJ1-5; CDR3 DNA: TGTGCCAGCAGCTTAGGCACAGGGCCGGGACAGCCCCAGCATTTT; CDR3 protein: CASSLGTGPGQPQHF
clone size: -; D gene: TRBD2; V gene: TRBV2; J gene: TRBJ2-1; CDR3 DNA: TGTGCCAGCAAGGAGGGAGGGGCCAATGAGCAGTTCTTC; CDR3 protein: CASKEGGANEQFF
clone size: -; D gene: TRBD1; V gene: TRBV6-5; J gene: TRBJ1-2; CDR3 DNA: TGTGCCAGCAGCCGCTTACAGGGGAATAATGGCTACACCTTC; CDR3 protein: CASSRLQGNNGYTF
clone size: -; D gene: -; V gene: TRBV7-2; J gene: TRBJ2-7; CDR3 DNA: TGTGCCAGCGGACGGACAGCCCAGAGCTCCTACGAGCAGTACTTC; CDR3 protein: CASGRTAQSSYEQYF
clone size: -; D gene: -; V gene: TRBV12-3/TRBV12-4; J gene: TRBJ2-7; CDR3 DNA: TGTGCCAGCAGTTTAGTAGCCGGCTACGAGCAGTACTTC; CDR3 protein: CASSLVAGYEQYF